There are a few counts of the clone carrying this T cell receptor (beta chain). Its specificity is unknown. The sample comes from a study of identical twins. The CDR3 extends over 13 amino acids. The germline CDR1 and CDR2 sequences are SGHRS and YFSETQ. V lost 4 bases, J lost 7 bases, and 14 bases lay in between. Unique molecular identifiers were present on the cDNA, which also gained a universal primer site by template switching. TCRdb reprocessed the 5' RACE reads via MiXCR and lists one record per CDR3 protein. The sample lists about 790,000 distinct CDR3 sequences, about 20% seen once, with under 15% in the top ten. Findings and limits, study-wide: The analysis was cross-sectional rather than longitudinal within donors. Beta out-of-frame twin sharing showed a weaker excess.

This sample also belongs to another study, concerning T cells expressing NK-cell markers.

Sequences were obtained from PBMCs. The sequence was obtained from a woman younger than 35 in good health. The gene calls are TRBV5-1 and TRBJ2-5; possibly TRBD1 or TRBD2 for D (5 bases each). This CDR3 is CASSPDSGGTQYF. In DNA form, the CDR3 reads TGCGCCAGCAGCCCCGACAGTGGAGGGACCCAGTACTTC. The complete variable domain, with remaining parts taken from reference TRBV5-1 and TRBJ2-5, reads KAGVTQTPRYLIKTRGQQVTLSCSPISGHRSVSWYQQTPGQGLQFLFEYFSETQRNKGNFPGRFSGRQFSNSRSEMNVSTLELGDSALYLCASSPDSGGTQYFGPGTRLLVL.